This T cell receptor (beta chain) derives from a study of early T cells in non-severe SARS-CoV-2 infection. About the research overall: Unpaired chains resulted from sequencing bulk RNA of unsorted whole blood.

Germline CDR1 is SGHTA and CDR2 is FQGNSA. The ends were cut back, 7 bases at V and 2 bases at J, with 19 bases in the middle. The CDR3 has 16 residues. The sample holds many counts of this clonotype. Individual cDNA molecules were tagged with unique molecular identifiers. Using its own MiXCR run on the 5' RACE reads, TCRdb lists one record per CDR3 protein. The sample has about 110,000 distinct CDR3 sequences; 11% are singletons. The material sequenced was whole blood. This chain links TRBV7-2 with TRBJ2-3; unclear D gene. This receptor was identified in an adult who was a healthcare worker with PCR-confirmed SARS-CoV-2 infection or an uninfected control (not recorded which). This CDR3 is CASNPTRTLDTDTQYF. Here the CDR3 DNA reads TGTGCCAGCAACCCCACCCGGACCCTCGACACAGATACGCAGTATTTT.